This T cell receptor beta chain was profiled in a study of metastatic and nonmetastatic thyroid tumors. Whole-study context: Repertoires of blood and of tissue (tumor or nodule) from malignant and benign thyroid patients were compared.

Findings of the study overall: Malignant thyroid tumors reportedly had TCR beta diversity that was significantly higher than in benign nodules, in blood and tumor.

Every patient underwent thyroid surgery untreated. This clone was counted many times. Its antigen remains unidentified. Original processing methods: What underpinned the distant-metastasis classifier for papillary thyroid cancer was the set of CDR3 differences across clinicopathological groups. TCRdb re-analyzed the PCR reads through MiXCR. The V and J calls and clone size are TCRdb's, not the authors'. The data contain tens of thousands of clones, 15% to 20% of them seen just once; the ten biggest clones take up roughly 20%. The CDR3 contains 14 residues. Germline V gene lookup returns CDR1 SGHRS and CDR2 YFSETQ. Trimming took 5 bases from V and 3 from J, leaving 12 bases between them.

This chain links TRBV5-1 with TRBJ2-1; D is perhaps TRBD2 (6 bases). Sequencing used blood. The source is a female donor with papillary thyroid cancer or a benign thyroid nodule (not recorded which). Some clones in this sample may be carry-over from other donors' samples. CDR3 bases: TGCGCCAGCAGTGAGGGAGGAGACTACAATGAGCAGTTCTTC. It translates to CASSEGGDYNEQFF.